The text below deals with one TCR beta chain. The template for TCR beta VDJ and CDR3 sequence profiling was genomic DNA. One entry per CDR3 protein, called by TCRdb with MiXCR from the reads. The table has about 200,000 distinct CDR3 sequences, approximately 51% seen once. The data belong to a study of CD8+CD57+ T cells in acquired aplastic anemia. Per the germline V gene, CDR1 is MNHNY and CDR2 is SVGAGI (reference sequence). The CDR3 has 16 amino acids. Losses at the gene ends were 8 bases for V and 7 bases for J; bases not matched to a gene: 16. Those patients picked for sequencing had displayed CD8+CD57+ cell expansion on flow cytometry. Patients uniformly had severe acquired aplastic anemia.

The V gene is TRBV6-6, the J gene TRBJ2-3, with 9 bases lining up with TRBD1. Sequencing used sorted CD4+, CD8+, or CD8+CD57+ T cells (not recorded which) from PBMCs. The clonotype comes from a human donor with aplastic anemia. Written as DNA, the CDR3 is TGTGCCAGCCGCGCCCCGGGAACAGGGGGCTTGAATACGCAGTATTTT. Translated, it gives CASRAPGTGGLNTQYF.